A selection of T cell receptor beta chains follows, all from one sample in a study of blood T cells in healthy people across ages. TCRdb processed the 5' RACE reads anew with MiXCR; each CDR3 protein has one entry. The profile covers some 1.8 million distinct CDR3 sequences, with roughly two fifths appearing a single time and under 30% taken by the ten largest. Input material: blood. These receptors all come from a human donor in good health. CDR3s leave out the opening cysteine and the closing phenylalanine or tryptophan.

j_gene | v_gene | CDR3aa
TRBJ2-1 | TRBV6-2/TRBV6-3 | ASSTRGNEQF
TRBJ2-6 | TRBV28 | ASSTTSGGQIVFSGANVLT
TRBJ1-2 | TRBV20-1 | SARDLTLYVTDCGYGYT
TRBJ1-5 | TRBV15 | ATSRERGEPQH
TRBJ2-5 | TRBV2 | ASSPSRLAGGHGQY
TRBJ2-5 | TRBV13 | ASSLGWTTDKETQY
TRBJ2-1 | TRBV7-9 | ASSPRYGSDYNEQF
TRBJ1-2 | TRBV7-2 | ASSFSQGLYGYT
- | TRBV7-2 | ASSLGLAGRNEQY
TRBJ2-2 | TRBV4-3 | ASSQDPTSGELF
TRBJ2-1 | TRBV28 | ASRPPGPYNEQF
- | TRBV5-1 | ASSFLGLAAEQY
TRBJ2-3 | TRBV7-2 | ASRRGIADTQY
TRBJ2-1 | TRBV7-9 | ASSLSPRGNEQF
TRBJ2-7 | TRBV12-3/TRBV12-4 | ASSSPGAQYEQY
TRBJ1-4 | TRBV4-2 | ASSRLLGQGNEKLF
TRBJ1-6 | TRBV20-1 | SAGALFSPLH
TRBJ1-1 | TRBV5-6 | ASSLVPGQGAEAF
TRBJ2-3 | TRBV6-5 | ASSYSTQGGTDTQY
TRBJ1-3 | TRBV7-2 | ASSAGGPSVGNTIY
TRBJ2-3 | TRBV7-2 | ASSLEGGVPTDTQY
TRBJ2-5 | TRBV4-1 | ASSQVNRQAPWEQY
TRBJ1-2 | TRBV7-9 | ASSLSVYGYT
TRBJ2-3 | TRBV6-5 | ASSPLLAERTDTQY
TRBJ2-3 | TRBV7-2 | ASSPSVRDTQY
TRBJ2-1 | TRBV9 | ASSGGQRYNEQF
TRBJ2-7 | TRBV28 | ATSVVRAHEQY
TRBJ1-2 | TRBV7-9 | ASSFAGDDYGHT
TRBJ1-2 | TRBV15 | ATSRPDREHGYT
TRBJ2-5 | TRBV29-1 | SAVDRTQETQY
TRBJ2-7 | TRBV5-1 | ASSTGQGTGEQY
TRBJ1-5 | TRBV9 | ASSVEGDQPQH
TRBJ2-2 | TRBV5-1 | ASSFMKGDTGELF
TRBJ1-1 | TRBV9 | ASSLRQGGSRAF
- | TRBV11-3 | ASSLLGTLQETQF
TRBJ2-1 | TRBV29-1 | SVEGTSGADEQF
TRBJ2-3 | TRBV11-3 | ASSSGQDPSTDTQY
TRBJ2-5 | TRBV9 | ASSGGTSGKETQY
TRBJ2-7 | TRBV27 | ASSLQPHFYEQY
TRBJ2-1 | TRBV9 | ASSGGSEQF
TRBJ2-5 | TRBV6-5 | ASTSQETQY
TRBJ1-5 | TRBV5-1 | ASSLGVGGNQPQH
TRBJ1-5 | TRBV4-2 | ASSTRQGHNQPQH
TRBJ2-7 | TRBV4-2 | VSSQPGQGIYEQY
TRBJ1-6 | TRBV4-1 | ASSQDPGYNSPLH
TRBJ2-2 | TRBV24-1 | ATSDLQVGDSNTGELF
TRBJ1-1 | TRBV9 | ASSAIQGQAF
TRBJ1-2 | TRBV29-1 | SIVPGAGRYGHT
TRBJ2-1 | TRBV5-1 | ASTVLSSYNEQF
TRBJ1-6 | TRBV4-1 | ASSQFSRGNSPLH